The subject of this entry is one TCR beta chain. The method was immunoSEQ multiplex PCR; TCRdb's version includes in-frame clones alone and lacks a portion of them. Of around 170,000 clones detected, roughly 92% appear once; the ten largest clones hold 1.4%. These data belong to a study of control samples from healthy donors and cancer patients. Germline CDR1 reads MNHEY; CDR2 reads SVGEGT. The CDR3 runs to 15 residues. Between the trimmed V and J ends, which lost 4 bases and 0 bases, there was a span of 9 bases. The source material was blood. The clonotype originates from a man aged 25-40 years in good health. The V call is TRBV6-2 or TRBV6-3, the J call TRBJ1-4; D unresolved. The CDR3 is CASSFDGSTNEKLFF. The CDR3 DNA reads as TGTGCCAGCAGTTTCGACGGCTCAACTAATGAAAAACTGTTTTTT.